These T cell receptor beta chains were read from a single sample in a study of Ad26.COV2.S vaccination and SARS-CoV-2 variants. Profiled with immunoSEQ multiplex PCR; TCRdb holds only in-frame clones, not every one. In the table there are 350,000 to 450,000 clones, around 83% of which are singletons. The material was peripheral blood, obtained in a trial of Ad26.COV2.S vaccine versus placebo. The receptors shown here come from a person between 18 and 65 years old who received the Ad26.COV2.S COVID-19 vaccine or a placebo. Each CDR3 is given with its conserved first and last residue. The D gene is left open where the match is weak. Clone sizes are given selectively: once, few, many, or a class where the clone is expanded.

TGTGCCAGCATCCCATCCGGTTCTGGAAACACCATATATTTT	CASIPSGSGNTIYF	-	TRBJ1-3	-	14	TRBV6-5
TGTGCCACCAGTGATTCGGGACAGGGGATCAACGAGCAGTACTTC	CATSDSGQGINEQYF	-	TRBJ2-7	TRBD1	15	TRBV24-1
TGTGCCAGCAGCTTAGCCAGGGAAGATACGCAGTATTTT	CASSLAREDTQYF	few	TRBJ2-3	-	13	TRBV7-2
TGTGCCAGCAGTCCCGGGGAATCCCCTTACGAGCAGTACTTC	CASSPGESPYEQYF	few	TRBJ2-7	-	14	TRBV28
TGTGCCACCGGGTTTAATCTCCTTACTTTCTTT	CATGFNLLTFF	-	TRBJ1-1	-	11	TRBV19
TGTGCCAGCAGCTTAGCAGGGACCGTCGTTTTATTAAGGCAGTACTTC	CASSLAGTVVLLRQYF	-	TRBJ2-7	-	16	TRBV7-2
TGTGCCAGTAGTATCGATCGGGCTGGGGCCAACGTCCTGACTTTC	CASSIDRAGANVLTF	-	TRBJ2-6	-	15	TRBV19
TGTGCCACCGCGCGGTTCCCTAGCACAGATACGCAGTATTTT	CATARFPSTDTQYF	-	TRBJ2-3	-	14	TRBV6-6
TGTGCCAGCAGCTTGGTCGGCGGAACCTACGAGCAGTACTTC	CASSLVGGTYEQYF	-	TRBJ2-7	-	14	TRBV5-6
TGTGCCAGCAGTGCCGGAGGGGCGATGGCTGAAGCTTTCTTT	CASSAGGAMAEAFF	-	TRBJ1-1	-	14	TRBV2
TGTGCCTGGGGCCAGGGACAGGGGACAGATACGCAGTATTTT	CAWGQGQGTDTQYF	-	TRBJ2-3	TRBD1	14	TRBV30
TGTGCCAGCAGCTTTTCAGCGGGGGACAATGAGCAGTTCTTC	CASSFSAGDNEQFF	-	TRBJ2-1	TRBD2	14	TRBV7-2
TGTGCCAGCAGCTTAGAAGGGACATGGAAGACCCAGTACTTC	CASSLEGTWKTQYF	-	TRBJ2-5	-	14	TRBV7-2
TGTGCCATCAGAGGGGCGCAGGGGCTATATGGCTACACCTTC	CAIRGAQGLYGYTF	-	TRBJ1-2	-	14	TRBV10-3
TGTGCCAGCAGCCTCCCGGACGGGCCGGGGGGCTACACCTTC	CASSLPDGPGGYTF	-	TRBJ1-2	-	14	TRBV7-9
TGTGCCAGCCGGACAGGGATCGACGGATTGGAGTTCTTC	CASRTGIDGLEFF	-	TRBJ2-1	TRBD1	13	TRBV9